This TCR beta chain stems from a study of T cells after yellow fever vaccination. General observations from the study: Repertoires sorted by FACS could include abundant clonotypes that are contaminants from the bulk population. The study re-detected most primary-vaccination clones after the booster (96% CD4, approximately 88% CD8).

Trimming at V came to 5 bases and at J to 6 bases, leaving 13 bases not matched to a gene. The CDR3 loop spans 14 amino acids. Germline CDR1 is DFQATT and CDR2 is SNEGSKA (reference sequence). Universal primer sites and UMIs were introduced during 5'RACE template-switching synthesis of TCR cDNA. In TCRdb, the 5' RACE reads were re-called with MiXCR into one record per CDR3 protein. Among just under 600,000 distinct CDR3 sequences listed, 13% were seen once. This clonotype was counted between two and nine times. What it binds is unknown. Sequences were derived from PBMCs, sampled on the day of the yellow fever booster vaccination. This receptor was taken from a man younger than 40 who received the YFV17D yellow fever vaccine. The chain is built from TRBV20-1 and TRBJ2-7, with TRBD2 matching over 7 bases. The CDR3 coding sequence is TGCAGTGCTCCCCCGGCGGGGGAGCCCCTCGAGCAGTACTTC. Translated, it gives CSAPPAGEPLEQYF.